The source of this TCR beta chain is a study of T cell responses to AZD1222 COVID-19 vaccine. Germline-derived CDR1 and CDR2 are SEHNR and FQNEAQ (reference sequence). V was shortened by 2 bases and J by 6 bases, with 4 bases between the two germline ends. This CDR3 region has 11 residues. Sequencing was performed with immunoSEQ multiplex PCR; in TCRdb, only in-frame clones are kept and a portion is missing. The repertoire has 120,000 to 150,000 clones, approximately 90% of them found once; the top ten carry about 4.4%. This material consisted of peripheral blood, taken on day 0 of AZD1222 vaccination. The sequence came from an adult in good health. J is TRBJ1-1 and V is TRBV7-9; D gene unclear. For the CDR3, the DNA is TGTGCCAGCAGCTTACGCTCTGAAGCTTTCTTT. Amino acids: CASSLRSEAFF.